Following are 32 T cell receptor beta chains from one sample sequenced in a study of T cell responses to AZD1222 COVID-19 vaccine. The data were produced by immunoSEQ multiplex PCR, yet TCRdb's version contains in-frame clones alone and is incomplete. The sample has fewer than 120,000 clones; over 85% are singletons. The sample here was peripheral blood, taken 28 days after the second AZD1222 dose. These receptors all stem from an adult who received the AZD1222 COVID-19 vaccine.

The V gene is TRBV2, the J gene TRBJ1-2; D might be TRBD1 (5 bases). V lost 3 bases, J lost 2 bases, and 7 bases lay in between. This CDR3 spans 13 amino acids. Germline values: CDR1 SNHLY, CDR2 FYNNEI. CDR3 amino acids: CASSDWGNYGYTF. The CDR3 nucleotides are TGTGCCAGCAGTGACTGGGGGAACTATGGCTACACCTTC. The full variable domain, with the rest looked up from reference TRBV2 and TRBJ1-2, is EPEVTQTPSHQVTQMGQEVILRCVPISNHLYFYWYRQILGQKVEFLVSFYNNEISEKSEIFDDQFSVERPDGSNFTLKIRSTKLEDSAMYFCASSDWGNYGYTFGSGTRLTVV.

The chain carries TRBV7-2 and TRBJ1-2, with TRBD1 as a possible D gene (6 bases). Germline V gene data show CDR1 as SGHTA and CDR2 as FQGNSA. V lost 1 base and J lost 4, with 10 bases in between. The CDR3 extends over 14 amino acids. DNA for the CDR3: TGTGCCAGCAGCTTAGAGGGGGTGGTCTATGGCTACACCTTC. It codes for CASSLEGVVYGYTF.

The gene calls are TRBV7-6 and TRBJ1-2; the match to TRBD1 covers 7 bases. The CDR3 length is 13 residues. V dropped 2 bases and J dropped 7; count of bases not matched to a gene: 4. Germline CDR1 reads SGHVS; CDR2 reads FNYEAQ. Here the CDR3 DNA reads TGTGCCAGCAGCTTATCCACAGGGGTTGGCTACACCTTC. It translates to CASSLSTGVGYTF.

The genes are TRBV5-4 and TRBJ2-5; 7 positions match TRBD2. The germline gives CDR1 SGHNT, CDR2 YYREEE (reference sequence). With 0 bases clipped from V and 4 bases from J, the junction kept 6 bases outside the gene matches. The CDR3 has 15 residues. The CDR3: CASSLVTGGRETQYF. As DNA, the CDR3 is TGTGCCAGCAGCTTGGTGACGGGGGGTAGAGAGACCCAGTACTTC.

The chain carries TRBV18 and TRBJ2-5, with D possibly matching TRBD2 (5 bases). The germline CDR1 and CDR2 sequences are KGHSH and LQKENI. Trimming took off 3 bases at V and 3 bases at J, with 11 bases between the two ends. The CDR3 runs to 14 residues. As DNA, the CDR3 is TGTGCCAGCTCACCCCCTTTCGGGGAAGAGACCCAGTACTTC. Translated, it gives CASSPPFGEETQYF.

On this clone: This sample includes further DNA sequences coding for the same CDR3. This chain uses TRBV5-1 with TRBJ2-2; 7 positions match TRBD1. Per the germline V gene, CDR1 is SGHRS and CDR2 is YFSETQ. The trim removed 4 bases at V and 2 bases at J, leaving 2 bases unmatched. CDR3 length: 14 amino acids. The CDR3 is CASSGTVNTGELFF. The CDR3 coding sequence is TGCGCCAGCAGCGGGACAGTTAACACCGGGGAGCTGTTTTTT.

This chain joins TRBV6-4 and TRBJ2-1; D may be TRBD2 (7 bases). The CDR3 is 14 residues long. V gave up 10 bases and J gave up 10 bases, with 23 bases separating them. Germline V CDR1 and CDR2: MRHNA, SNTAGT. CDR3 sequence reads: CATSRGASFGEQFF. CDR3 in DNA: TGTGCCACCTCCCGGGGGGCCTCGTTCGGGGAGCAGTTCTTC.

V and J are TRBV18 and TRBJ1-5; 8 nucleotides align to TRBD1. This CDR3 contains 13 residues. Germline CDR1 reads KGHSH; CDR2 reads LQKENI. The trim removed 6 bases at V and 5 bases at J, leaving 3 bases unmatched. CDR3 in amino acids: CASSATGDQPQHF. CDR3 DNA sequence: TGTGCCAGCTCTGCGACAGGGGATCAGCCCCAGCATTTT.

The genes are TRBV18 and TRBJ1-4, with D unclear. Germline assignment: CDR1 KGHSH and CDR2 LQKENI. Trimming shortened V by 2 bases and J by 2 bases, and 9 bases separated the two germline ends. The CDR3 is 15 residues long. CDR3 loop: CASSPVVGTNEKLFF. For the CDR3, the DNA is TGTGCCAGCTCACCAGTTGTAGGGACTAATGAAAAACTGTTTTTT.

The genes are TRBV7-2 and TRBJ2-3; a weak D match, TRBD2 (6 bases). Trimming left V 3 bases short and J 4 bases short, with 11 bases between. Germline lookup yields CDR1 SGHTA and CDR2 FQGNSA. This CDR3 has 14 amino acids. CDR3: CASSLTGGPDTQYF. The CDR3 nucleotides are TGTGCCAGCAGCTTGACCGGGGGTCCAGATACGCAGTATTTT.

The chain joins TRBV28 to TRBJ1-6, with 9 bases fitting TRBD1. J gave up 4 bases and V 8 bases, and 6 bases lay outside the gene matches. Germline assignment: CDR1 MDHEN and CDR2 SYDVKM. The CDR3 has 15 residues. CDR3 nucleotide sequence: TGTGCCAGCCTTTTGGACAGGGGATATAATTCACCCCTCCACTTT. It specifies CASLLDRGYNSPLHF.

CDR3 nucleotides: TGTGCCAGCAGTAACCCCGGGACAGGGGGCCTTGGCTACACCTTC. The encoded protein is CASSNPGTGGLGYTF. The rearrangement joins TRBV6-5 to TRBJ1-2, with 12 bases matching TRBD1. Germline CDR1 MNHEY, CDR2 SVGAGI. J lost 7 bases, V lost 5 bases, and 8 bases had no gene match. The CDR3 spans 15 residues.

V gene TRBV28 combines with J gene TRBJ1-5, with a tentative D call TRBD1 (5 bases). The CDR3 consists of 16 residues. Trimming took off 4 bases at V and 4 bases at J, with 17 bases between the two ends. Germline CDR1 reads MDHEN; CDR2 reads SYDVKM. The CDR3 DNA reads TGTGCCAGCAGTTATGGCGCCGGGGGGGGAAATCAGCCCCAGCATTTT. This encodes CASSYGAGGGNQPQHF.

The chain joins TRBV7-6 to TRBJ2-7, with D hard to call. CDR3 size: 12 residues. From germline, CDR1 is SGHVS and CDR2 FNYEAQ. The ends were cut back, 4 bases at V and 3 bases at J, with 7 bases in the middle. The chain's CDR3 is CASSSYSYEQYF. CDR3 nucleotide sequence: TGTGCCAGCAGCTCGTACAGCTACGAGCAGTACTTC.

This chain joins TRBV3-1 (or the pseudogene TRBV3-2) and TRBJ2-5; 12 positions match TRBD2. In germline, CDR1 is LGHDT, CDR2 YNNKEL (reference sequence). J was trimmed by 4 bases and V by 0 bases; bases with no gene match: 9. The CDR3 contains 18 residues. The CDR3 region is CASSQDRLAGGPLETQYF. CDR3 nucleotides: TGTGCCAGCAGCCAAGATAGGCTAGCGGGGGGGCCCCTAGAGACCCAGTACTTC.

This chain connects TRBV19 to TRBJ2-2; the match to TRBD1 covers 10 bases. This CDR3 has 15 amino acids. Germline V gene lookup returns CDR1 LNHDA and CDR2 SQIVND (reference sequence). V lost 7 bases to trimming and J lost 5 bases; unmatched junction nucleotides: 7. CDR3: CASIPGQGKTGELFF. The CDR3 region has the DNA TGTGCCAGTATCCCGGGACAGGGGAAGACCGGGGAGCTGTTTTTT.

This clone was recorded a few times. The chain carries TRBV7-9 and TRBJ2-3; TRBD2 matches 7 bases. The CDR3 totals 18 residues. V was clipped by 3 bases and J by 8 bases; unmatched bases: 20. The germline CDR1 and CDR2 sequences are SEHNR and FQNEAQ (reference sequence). In DNA, the CDR3 is TGTGCCAGCAGCTTTGTTCTCACCCTCACGGGGGGAAAAGGTACGCAGTATTTT. This translates into CASSFVLTLTGGKGTQYF. Full variable domain (remainder filled in from reference TRBV7-9 and TRBJ2-3): DTGVSQNPRHKITKRGQNVTFRCDPISEHNRLYWYRQTLGQGPEFLTYFQNEAQLEKSRLLSDRFSAERPKGSFSTLEIQRTEQGDSAMYLCASSFVLTLTGGKGTQYFGPGTRLTVL.

The J gene is TRBJ2-3, the V gene TRBV6-2 or TRBV6-3, with TRBD2 matching 8 bases. V lost 5 bases to trimming and J lost 3 bases; unmatched junction nucleotides: 10. Germline V gives CDR1 MNHEY, CDR2 SVGEGT. The length of the CDR3 is 16 residues. The chain's CDR3 is CASSRRPGLVTDTQYF. CDR3 DNA sequence: TGTGCCAGCAGTCGCCGGCCGGGACTAGTGACAGATACGCAGTATTTT.

The CDR3 here is CASSAYRDRGPWETQYF. The CDR3 DNA sequence: TGTGCCAGCAGTGCCTACCGGGACAGGGGCCCATGGGAGACCCAGTACTTC. The J gene is TRBJ2-5, the V gene TRBV27, with TRBD1 matching 10 bases. The CDR3 length is 17 residues. V gave up 5 bases and J gave up 5 bases; unmatched junction bases: 14. The germline CDR1 and CDR2 sequences are MNHEY and SMNVEV (reference sequence).

This clone was observed a single time. This chain uses TRBV4-3 with TRBJ2-2, with D possibly called TRBD1 or TRBD2 (5 bases each). The germline V gene has CDR1 LGHNA and CDR2 YSLEER. This CDR3 has 16 residues. V shed 5 bases and J shed 4 bases, with 17 bases lying between them. The DNA for the CDR3 is TGCGCCAGCAGCTGGGGACGGACGACGGTCACCGGGGAGCTGTTTTTT. Protein sequence: CASSWGRTTVTGELFF.

V gene TRBV29-1 combines with J gene TRBJ1-1; possibly TRBD1 for D (5 bases). The CDR3 spans 15 residues. Germline CDR1 reads SQVTM; CDR2 reads ANQGSEA. The V gene lost 3 bases and the J gene lost 1 base, with 15 bases spanning the gap. CDR3 region: CSVDRGGNENTEAFF. The CDR3 nucleotides read TGCAGCGTTGACCGGGGCGGGAATGAGAACACTGAAGCTTTCTTT.

The chain has TRBV6-2 or TRBV6-3 and TRBJ2-3; maybe TRBD1 (5 bases). V lost 4 bases and J lost 4, with 21 bases in between. This CDR3 is 17 amino acids long. CDR1 and CDR2 from the germline V gene are MNHEY and SVGEGT. The CDR3 nucleotides are TGTGCCAGCAGTTTCAGTTCGGCTAGGGGCGTTCCAGATACGCAGTATTTT. Its protein is CASSFSSARGVPDTQYF.

This rearrangement joins TRBV2 to TRBJ2-7; no clear D. V gave up 7 bases and J gave up 6 bases, with 16 bases separating them. This CDR3 is built from 13 residues. Germline-derived CDR1 and CDR2 are SNHLY and FYNNEI. CDR3 in amino acids: CASTGTLSLEQYF. The CDR3 DNA sequence: TGTGCCAGCACAGGTACTCTTTCCCTCGAGCAGTACTTC.

The genes are TRBV5-1 and TRBJ1-1, with 7 bases lining up with TRBD1. Germline V CDR1 and CDR2: SGHRS, YFSETQ. The CDR3 runs 17 residues. J was trimmed by 0 bases and V by 3 bases; bases with no gene match: 11. DNA of the CDR3: TGCGCCAGCAGCTCCAGGGGCAGGGGGTTCATGAACACTGAAGCTTTCTTT. It codes for CASSSRGRGFMNTEAFF. The full variable domain, with the rest looked up from reference TRBV5-1 and TRBJ1-1, is KAGVTQTPRYLIKTRGQQVTLSCSPISGHRSVSWYQQTPGQGLQFLFEYFSETQRNKGNFPGRFSGRQFSNSRSEMNVSTLELGDSALYLCASSSRGRGFMNTEAFFGQGTRLTVV.

The chain combines TRBV4-2 with TRBJ1-4; weak D call: TRBD1 (6 bases). The germline CDR1 and CDR2 sequences are LGHNA and YNFKEQ. This CDR3 is 16 amino acids long. The ends were cut back, 1 base at V and 6 bases at J, with 15 bases in the middle. Here the CDR3 reads CASSQGTAATDEKLFF. The CDR3 bases are TGTGCCAGCAGCCAAGGGACAGCCGCGACCGATGAAAAACTGTTTTTT.

The CDR3 spells CASSPPGENQPQHF. CDR3 bases: TGTGCCAGCTCACCACCGGGAGAGAACCAGCCCCAGCATTTT. The chain recombines TRBV18 with TRBJ1-5; D is unresolved. The V gene lost 0 bases and the J gene lost 7 bases, with 10 bases spanning the gap. CDR3 size: 14 residues. Germline CDR1 reads KGHSH; CDR2 reads LQKENI.

This sequence joins TRBV29-1 and TRBJ2-7, with TRBD1 as a possible D gene (6 bases). This CDR3 has 17 residues. The ends were cut back, 1 base at V and 2 bases at J, with 21 bases in the middle. Germline V lookup: CDR1 SQVTM, CDR2 ANQGSEA. The CDR3 here is CSVEVWIDGQRPYEQYF. The CDR3 DNA follows: TGCAGCGTTGAAGTTTGGATCGATGGACAGAGACCCTACGAGCAGTACTTC.

The V gene is TRBV9, the J gene TRBJ2-1, with 11 bases fitting TRBD2. The CDR3 is 15 residues long. With V trimmed by 3 bases and J by 8 bases, 7 bases remained unmatched. Germline loops: CDR1 SGDLS, CDR2 YYNGEE. CDR3 DNA: TGTGCCAGCAGCGGACCTAGCGGGGGGACATATGAGCAGTTCTTC. It specifies CASSGPSGGTYEQFF.

V gene TRBV2 combines with J gene TRBJ2-7; 9 bases align to TRBD1. CDR3 length: 20 amino acids. V was pared by 0 bases and J by 4 bases, with 19 bases of the junction left unmatched. CDR1 is SNHLY and CDR2 is FYNNEI in the germline V gene. Here the CDR3 reads CASSEALWDLTGTGFYEQYF. Here the CDR3 DNA reads TGTGCCAGCAGTGAAGCGCTTTGGGACCTAACCGGGACAGGGTTTTACGAGCAGTACTTC.

This chain joins TRBV7-2 and TRBJ1-5, with 7 bases aligning to TRBD1. V was pared by 5 bases and J by 0 bases, with 4 bases of the junction left unmatched. CDR3 length equals 15 residues. Germline V gene sequence: CDR1 SGHTA, CDR2 FQGNSA. This CDR3 is CASSPGTVSNQPQHF. CDR3 coding DNA: TGTGCCAGCAGCCCCGGGACAGTTAGCAATCAGCCCCAGCATTTT.

The chain combines TRBV19 with TRBJ2-1; TRBD2 is a possible D gene (6 bases). This CDR3 is built from 19 residues. Trimming removed 3 bases at V and 5 bases at J, with 26 bases between. Germline values: CDR1 LNHDA, CDR2 SQIVND (reference sequence). The CDR3 DNA reads TGTGCCAGTAGTATCCGGCCGGGAGCTAGCGCCGATTACCACAATGAGCAGTTCTTC. It codes for CASSIRPGASADYHNEQFF.

The V call is TRBV4-2, the J call TRBJ2-1; 14 bases are shared with TRBD2. V lost 0 bases, J lost 2 bases, and 0 bases stayed unmatched. CDR1 and CDR2 (germline): LGHNA, YNFKEQ. The CDR3 totals 17 residues. The CDR3 loop is CASSQETSGGAYNEQFF. The DNA of the CDR3 is TGTGCCAGCAGCCAAGAGACTAGCGGGGGGGCCTACAATGAGCAGTTCTTC.